This T cell receptor (beta chain) was obtained from a study of blood T cells in healthy people across ages. General study findings and limits: A strong correlation was seen between TCR beta diversity and naive T cell percentage.

About this clonotype itself: Its target is unknown.

Next came a second PCR, run for about 7 to 11 cycles, which used a sample-barcoded 5' primer along with a J-beta primer mix. TCRdb called the 5' RACE reads again in MiXCR, with one record for every CDR3 protein. The table has some 900,000 distinct CDR3 sequences, under 30% seen once. Trimming took 1 base from V and 2 from J, leaving 11 bases between them. Germline loops: CDR1 LGHNA, CDR2 YSLEER. This CDR3 region has 15 residues. This clonotype was sampled from a woman of 80 years or more in good health. The J gene is TRBJ1-2, the V gene TRBV4-3, with D possibly TRBD1 on 5 matching bases. Material: blood. CDR3: CASSQVLKGNYGYTF. The CDR3 DNA reads TGCGCCAGCAGCCAAGTCCTTAAGGGGAACTATGGCTACACCTTC.